One T cell receptor beta chain is described in this entry. The data stem from a study of blood T cell repertoires in COVID-19. Study-wide context: Samples came from the United States, Italy and Spain, spanning acute and convalescent COVID-19.

The germline gives CDR1 LGHDT, CDR2 YNNKEL (reference sequence). The CDR3 has 12 residues. V lost 1 base to trimming and J lost 6 bases, with 4 bases between them. Patients from Seattle were sampled longitudinally, starting during active infection. Sequencing used immunoSEQ multiplex PCR; TCRdb keeps in-frame clones, though not all of them. This table holds hundreds of thousands of clones, approximately 86% found once. The rearrangement links TRBV3-1 (or the pseudogene TRBV3-2) to TRBJ2-1; D is unclear. The receptor was derived from a woman between 25 and 40 years old with COVID-19, enrolled during active disease. The sequenced sample was peripheral blood. CDR3 sequence: CASSQAGNEQFF. As DNA, the CDR3 is TGTGCCAGCAGCCAAGCCGGCAATGAGCAGTTCTTC.